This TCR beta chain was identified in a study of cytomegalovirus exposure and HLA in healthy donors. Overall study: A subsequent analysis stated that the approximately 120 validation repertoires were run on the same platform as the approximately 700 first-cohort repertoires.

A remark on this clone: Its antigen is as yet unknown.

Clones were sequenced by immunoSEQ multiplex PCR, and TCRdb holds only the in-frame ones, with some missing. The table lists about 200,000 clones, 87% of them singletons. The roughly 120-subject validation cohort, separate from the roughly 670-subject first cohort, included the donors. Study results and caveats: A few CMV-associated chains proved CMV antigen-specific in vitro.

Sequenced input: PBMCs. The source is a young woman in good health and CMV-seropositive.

CDR3 nucleotides: TGTGCCAGCAGGCGAGACTCCTACAATGAGCAGTTCTTC. This encodes CASRRDSYNEQFF. The genes are TRBV27 and TRBJ2-1; unclear D gene. The CDR3 has 13 amino acids. The V end lost 6 bases, the J end lost 0 bases, and 6 bases lay between the germline ends. Germline-derived CDR1 and CDR2 are MNHEY and SMNVEV (reference sequence).